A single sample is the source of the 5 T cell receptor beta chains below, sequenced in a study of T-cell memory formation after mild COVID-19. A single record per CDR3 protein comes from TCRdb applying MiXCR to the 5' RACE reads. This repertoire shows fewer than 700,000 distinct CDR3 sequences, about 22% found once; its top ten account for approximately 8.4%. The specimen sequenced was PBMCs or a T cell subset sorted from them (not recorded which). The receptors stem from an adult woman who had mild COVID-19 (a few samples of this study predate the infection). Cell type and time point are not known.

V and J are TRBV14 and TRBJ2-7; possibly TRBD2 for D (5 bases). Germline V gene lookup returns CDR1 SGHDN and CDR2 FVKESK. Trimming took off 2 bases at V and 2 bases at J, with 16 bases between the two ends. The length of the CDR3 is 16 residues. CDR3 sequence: CASSQLFRRAPYEQYF. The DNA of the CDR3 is TGTGCCAGCAGCCAACTATTTCGGCGGGCCCCCTACGAGCAGTACTTC.

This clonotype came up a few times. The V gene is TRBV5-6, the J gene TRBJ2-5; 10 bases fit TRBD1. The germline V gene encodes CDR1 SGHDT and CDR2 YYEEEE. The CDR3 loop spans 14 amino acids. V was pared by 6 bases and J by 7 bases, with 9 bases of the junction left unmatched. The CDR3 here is CASTIRDRGGTQYF. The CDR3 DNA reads TGTGCCAGCACCATCCGGGACAGGGGTGGGACCCAGTACTTC.

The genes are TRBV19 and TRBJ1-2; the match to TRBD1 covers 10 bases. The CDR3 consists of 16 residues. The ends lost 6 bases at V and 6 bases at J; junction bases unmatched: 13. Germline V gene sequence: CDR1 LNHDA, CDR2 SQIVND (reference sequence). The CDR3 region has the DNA TGTGCCAGTAGCCCAAACCTTATCGGGACAGGGGATGGCTACACCTTC. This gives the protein CASSPNLIGTGDGYTF.

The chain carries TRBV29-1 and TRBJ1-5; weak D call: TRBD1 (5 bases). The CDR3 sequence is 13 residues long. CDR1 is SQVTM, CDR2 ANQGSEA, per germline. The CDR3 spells CSTLGGDNQPQHF. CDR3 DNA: TGCAGTACTTTGGGGGGAGATAATCAGCCCCAGCATTTT.

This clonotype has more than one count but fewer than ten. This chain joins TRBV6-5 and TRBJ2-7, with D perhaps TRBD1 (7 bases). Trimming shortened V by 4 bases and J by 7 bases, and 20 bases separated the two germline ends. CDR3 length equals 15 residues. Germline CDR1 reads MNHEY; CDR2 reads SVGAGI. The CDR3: CASSFGTVSREEQYF. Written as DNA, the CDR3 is TGTGCCAGCAGTTTCGGGACAGTATCTCGGGAGGAGCAGTACTTC.